The text below deals with one TCR beta chain. No antigen is known for it. Treatment given: roughly 18 received Ad26.COV2.S at low or high dose, single or two shots; several received placebo; per-sample allocation not given. It was on day 63 after the first vaccine or placebo injection that samples were taken. Boston hosted the donor, who was an adult aged 18-55 years. The data were taken from a study of Ad26.COV2.S vaccination and SARS-CoV-2 variants. Study-level information: Ad26.COV2.S, an intramuscular injection, was given once or twice 56 days apart.

Clones were read by immunoSEQ multiplex PCR, and TCRdb kept only the in-frame ones, dropping some. The table records a few hundred thousand clones, 83% of them present only once. The study's findings and limits: Similar non-spike TCR breadth was observed in recipients of vaccine and of placebo.

The CDR3 has 15 amino acids. Germline CDR1 and CDR2: SGHKS and YYEKEE (reference sequence). Trimming cost V 2 bases and J 13 bases; bases outside gene matches: 16. This rearrangement joins TRBV5-5 to TRBJ1-2, with 8 bases that match TRBD1. This TCR derives from a person between 18 and 65 years old who received the Ad26.COV2.S COVID-19 vaccine or a placebo. The sequences come from peripheral blood, collected in a trial of Ad26.COV2.S vaccine versus placebo. The CDR3 nucleotides are TGTGCCAGCAGCTTCCCAGACAGGGGACTTTTTAGGGGCACCTTC. Translating gives CASSFPDRGLFRGTF.